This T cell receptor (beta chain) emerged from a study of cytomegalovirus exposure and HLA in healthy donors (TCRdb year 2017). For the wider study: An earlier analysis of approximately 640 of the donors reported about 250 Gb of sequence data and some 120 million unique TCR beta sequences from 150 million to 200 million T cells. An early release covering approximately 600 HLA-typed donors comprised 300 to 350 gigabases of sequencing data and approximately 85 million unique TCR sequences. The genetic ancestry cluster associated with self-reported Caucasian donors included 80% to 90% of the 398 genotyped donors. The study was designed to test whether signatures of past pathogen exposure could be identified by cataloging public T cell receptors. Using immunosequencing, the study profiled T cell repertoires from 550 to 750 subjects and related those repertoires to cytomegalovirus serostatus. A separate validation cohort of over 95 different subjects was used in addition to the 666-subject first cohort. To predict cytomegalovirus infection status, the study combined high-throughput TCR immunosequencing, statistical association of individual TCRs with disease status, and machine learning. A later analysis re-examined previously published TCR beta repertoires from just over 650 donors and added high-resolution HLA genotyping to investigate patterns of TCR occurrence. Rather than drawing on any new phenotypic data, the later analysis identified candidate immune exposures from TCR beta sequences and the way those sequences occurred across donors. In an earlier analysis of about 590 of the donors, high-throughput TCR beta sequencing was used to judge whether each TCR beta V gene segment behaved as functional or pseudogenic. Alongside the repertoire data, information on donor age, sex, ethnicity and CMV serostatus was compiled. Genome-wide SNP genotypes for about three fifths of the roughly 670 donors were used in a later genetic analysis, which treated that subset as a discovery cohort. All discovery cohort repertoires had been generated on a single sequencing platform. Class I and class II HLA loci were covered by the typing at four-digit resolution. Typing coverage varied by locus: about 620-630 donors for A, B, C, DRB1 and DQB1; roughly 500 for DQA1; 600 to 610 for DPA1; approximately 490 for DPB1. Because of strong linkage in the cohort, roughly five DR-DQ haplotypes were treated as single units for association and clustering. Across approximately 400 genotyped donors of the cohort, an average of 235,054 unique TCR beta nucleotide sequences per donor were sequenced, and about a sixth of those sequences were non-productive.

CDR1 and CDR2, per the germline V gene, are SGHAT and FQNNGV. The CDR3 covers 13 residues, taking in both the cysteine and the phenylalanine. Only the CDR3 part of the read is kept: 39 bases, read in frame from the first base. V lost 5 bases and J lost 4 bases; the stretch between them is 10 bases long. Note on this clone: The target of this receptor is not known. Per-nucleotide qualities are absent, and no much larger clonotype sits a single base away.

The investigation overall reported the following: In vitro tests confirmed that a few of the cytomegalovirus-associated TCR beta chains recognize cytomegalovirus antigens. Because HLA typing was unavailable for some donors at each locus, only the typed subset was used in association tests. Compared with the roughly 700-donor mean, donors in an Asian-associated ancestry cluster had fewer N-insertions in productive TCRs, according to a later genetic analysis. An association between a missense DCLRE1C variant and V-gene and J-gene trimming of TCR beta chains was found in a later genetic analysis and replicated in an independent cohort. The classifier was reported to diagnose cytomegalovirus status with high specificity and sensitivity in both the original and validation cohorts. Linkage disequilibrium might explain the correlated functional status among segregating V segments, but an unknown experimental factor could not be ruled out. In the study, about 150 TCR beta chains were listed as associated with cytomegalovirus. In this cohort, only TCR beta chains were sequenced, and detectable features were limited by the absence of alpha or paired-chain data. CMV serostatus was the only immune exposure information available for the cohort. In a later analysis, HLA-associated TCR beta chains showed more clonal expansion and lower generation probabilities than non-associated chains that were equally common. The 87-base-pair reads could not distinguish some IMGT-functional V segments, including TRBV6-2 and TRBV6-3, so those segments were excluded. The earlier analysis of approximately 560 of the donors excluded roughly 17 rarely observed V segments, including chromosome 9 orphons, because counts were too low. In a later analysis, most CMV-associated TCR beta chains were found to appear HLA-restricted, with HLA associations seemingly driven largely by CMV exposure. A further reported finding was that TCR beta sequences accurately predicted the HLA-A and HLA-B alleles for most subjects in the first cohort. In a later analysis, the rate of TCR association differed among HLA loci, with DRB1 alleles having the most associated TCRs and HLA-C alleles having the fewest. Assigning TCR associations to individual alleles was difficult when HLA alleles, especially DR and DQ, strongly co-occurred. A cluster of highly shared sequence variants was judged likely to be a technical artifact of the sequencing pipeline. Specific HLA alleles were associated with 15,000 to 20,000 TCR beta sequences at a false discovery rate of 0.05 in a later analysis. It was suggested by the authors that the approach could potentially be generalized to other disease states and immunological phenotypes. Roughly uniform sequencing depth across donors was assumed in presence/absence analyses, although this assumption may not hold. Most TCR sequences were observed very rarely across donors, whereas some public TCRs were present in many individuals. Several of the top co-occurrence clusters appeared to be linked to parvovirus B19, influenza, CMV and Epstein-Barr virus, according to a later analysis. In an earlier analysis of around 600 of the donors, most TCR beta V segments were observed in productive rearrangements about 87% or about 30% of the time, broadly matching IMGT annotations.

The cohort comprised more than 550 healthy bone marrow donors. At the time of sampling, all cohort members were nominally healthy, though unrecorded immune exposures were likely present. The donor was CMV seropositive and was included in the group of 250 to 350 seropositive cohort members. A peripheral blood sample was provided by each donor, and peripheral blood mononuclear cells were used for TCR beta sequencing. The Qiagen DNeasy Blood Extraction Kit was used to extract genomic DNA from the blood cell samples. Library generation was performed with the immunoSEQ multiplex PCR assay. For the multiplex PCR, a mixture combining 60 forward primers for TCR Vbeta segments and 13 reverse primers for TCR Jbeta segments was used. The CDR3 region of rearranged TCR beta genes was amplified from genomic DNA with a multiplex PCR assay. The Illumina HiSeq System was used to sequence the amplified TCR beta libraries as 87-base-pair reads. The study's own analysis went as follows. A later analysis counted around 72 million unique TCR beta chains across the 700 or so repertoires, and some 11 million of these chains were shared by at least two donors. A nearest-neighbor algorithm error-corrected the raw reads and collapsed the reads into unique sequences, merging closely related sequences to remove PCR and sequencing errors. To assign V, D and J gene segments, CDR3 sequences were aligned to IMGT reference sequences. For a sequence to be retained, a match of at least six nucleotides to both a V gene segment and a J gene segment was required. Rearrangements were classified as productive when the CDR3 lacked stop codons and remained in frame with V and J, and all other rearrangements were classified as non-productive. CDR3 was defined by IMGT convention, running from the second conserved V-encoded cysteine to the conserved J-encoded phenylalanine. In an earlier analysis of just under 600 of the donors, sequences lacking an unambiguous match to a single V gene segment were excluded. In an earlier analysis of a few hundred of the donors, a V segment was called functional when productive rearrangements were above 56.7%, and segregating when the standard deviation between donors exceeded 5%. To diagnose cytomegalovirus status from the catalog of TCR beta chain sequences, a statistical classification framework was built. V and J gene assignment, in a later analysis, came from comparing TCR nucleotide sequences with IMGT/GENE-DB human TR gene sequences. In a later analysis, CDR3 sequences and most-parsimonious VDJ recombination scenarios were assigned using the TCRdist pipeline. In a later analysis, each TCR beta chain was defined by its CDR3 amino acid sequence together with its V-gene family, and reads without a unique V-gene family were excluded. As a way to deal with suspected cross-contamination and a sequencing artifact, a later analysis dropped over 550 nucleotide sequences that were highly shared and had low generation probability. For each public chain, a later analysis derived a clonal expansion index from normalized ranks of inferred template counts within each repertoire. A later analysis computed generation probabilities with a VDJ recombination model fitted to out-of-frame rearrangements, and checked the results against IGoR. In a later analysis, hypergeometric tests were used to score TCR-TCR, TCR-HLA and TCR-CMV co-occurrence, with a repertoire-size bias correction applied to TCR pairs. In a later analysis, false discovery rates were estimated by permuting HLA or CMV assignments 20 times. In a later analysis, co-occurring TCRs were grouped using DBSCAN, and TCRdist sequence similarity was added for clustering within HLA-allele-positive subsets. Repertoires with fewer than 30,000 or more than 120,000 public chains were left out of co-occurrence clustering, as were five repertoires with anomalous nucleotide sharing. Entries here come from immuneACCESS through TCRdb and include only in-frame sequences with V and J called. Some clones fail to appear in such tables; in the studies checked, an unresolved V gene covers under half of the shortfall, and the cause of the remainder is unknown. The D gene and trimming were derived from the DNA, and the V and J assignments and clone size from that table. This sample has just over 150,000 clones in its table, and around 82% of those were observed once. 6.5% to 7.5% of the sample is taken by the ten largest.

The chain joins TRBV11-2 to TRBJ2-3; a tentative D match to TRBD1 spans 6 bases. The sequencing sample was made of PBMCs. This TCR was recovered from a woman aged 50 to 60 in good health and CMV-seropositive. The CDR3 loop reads CASSTTGPDTQYF. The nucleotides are TGTGCCAGCAGCACGACAGGTCCAGATACGCAGTATTTT.